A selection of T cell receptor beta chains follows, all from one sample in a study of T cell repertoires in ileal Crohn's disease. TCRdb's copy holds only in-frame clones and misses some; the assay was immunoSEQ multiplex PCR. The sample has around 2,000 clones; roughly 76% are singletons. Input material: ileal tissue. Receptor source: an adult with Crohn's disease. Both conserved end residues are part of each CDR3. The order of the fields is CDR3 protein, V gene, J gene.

CDR3 protein: CARNLDGGIGEQFF
V gene: TRBV30
J gene: TRBJ2-1

CDR3 protein: CAWRGPGQGRTNEKLFF
V gene: TRBV30
J gene: TRBJ1-4

CDR3 protein: CASSLMWTGGYNEQFF
V gene: TRBV27
J gene: TRBJ2-1

CDR3 protein: CASSVGLAGDQETQYF
V gene: TRBV7-4
J gene: TRBJ2-5

CDR3 protein: CASRRTGEGYTF
V gene: TRBV14
J gene: TRBJ1-2

CDR3 protein: CASSIGKGEAFF
V gene: TRBV10-2
J gene: TRBJ1-1

CDR3 protein: CATMPGQGFTSTDTQYF
V gene: TRBV27
J gene: TRBJ2-3

CDR3 protein: CASSFGRAYEQYF
V gene: TRBV13
J gene: TRBJ2-7

CDR3 protein: CASSQLAGGTDTQYF
V gene: TRBV11-1
J gene: TRBJ2-3

CDR3 protein: CASSFGTYSGEAFF
V gene: TRBV11-2
J gene: TRBJ1-1

CDR3 protein: CASSPDSTYEQYF
V gene: TRBV7-9
J gene: TRBJ2-7

CDR3 protein: CASSLVTGVYGYTF
V gene: TRBV11-2
J gene: TRBJ1-2

CDR3 protein: CASAPGVGGREQYF
V gene: TRBV28
J gene: TRBJ2-7

CDR3 protein: CASISSGADNEQFF
V gene: TRBV6-6
J gene: TRBJ2-1

CDR3 protein: CSASTGAGNTIYF
V gene: TRBV29-1
J gene: TRBJ1-3

CDR3 protein: CASSGSGGTDTQYF
V gene: TRBV2
J gene: TRBJ2-3

CDR3 protein: CASSEDGGAPDTQYF
V gene: TRBV6-4
J gene: TRBJ2-3

CDR3 protein: CASSQSGQKRDTQYF
V gene: TRBV2
J gene: TRBJ2-3

CDR3 protein: CASSSGGLTGELFF
V gene: TRBV7-2
J gene: TRBJ2-2

CDR3 protein: CASSRQGNDEQYF
V gene: TRBV18
J gene: TRBJ2-7

CDR3 protein: CASSLVESGDEQFF
V gene: TRBV7-8
J gene: TRBJ2-1

CDR3 protein: CASSLASQKTQYF
V gene: TRBV7-9
J gene: TRBJ2-5

CDR3 protein: CASSLPGKEETQYF
V gene: TRBV7-7
J gene: TRBJ2-5

CDR3 protein: CASSLAALYEQYF
V gene: TRBV13
J gene: TRBJ2-7

CDR3 protein: CASTGGRNYGYTF
V gene: TRBV2
J gene: TRBJ1-2

CDR3 protein: CASSSGPSYEQYF
V gene: TRBV6-1
J gene: TRBJ2-7

CDR3 protein: CASKLTSGGRNEQFF
V gene: TRBV6-6
J gene: TRBJ2-1

CDR3 protein: CASSLTQRGGKTDTQYF
V gene: TRBV11-2
J gene: TRBJ2-3

CDR3 protein: CASTPGSIYEQYF
V gene: TRBV28
J gene: TRBJ2-7

CDR3 protein: CASSLARNSPLHF
V gene: TRBV7-2
J gene: TRBJ1-6

CDR3 protein: CASSSDGNTEAFF
V gene: TRBV18
J gene: TRBJ1-1

CDR3 protein: CASTEGGTQYF
V gene: TRBV27
J gene: TRBJ2-5

CDR3 protein: CASSFFLNTEAFF
V gene: TRBV7-9
J gene: TRBJ1-1

CDR3 protein: CASSLARSTGELFF
V gene: TRBV7-6
J gene: TRBJ2-2

CDR3 protein: CASSLGSGDTQYF
V gene: TRBV11-2
J gene: TRBJ2-3

CDR3 protein: CASLMNTEAFF
V gene: TRBV6-1
J gene: TRBJ1-1